The clone carrying this T cell receptor (beta chain) has a count of ten or more. What it recognizes is unknown. This sample was included in a study of T cells in Graves' hyperthyroidism and ophthalmopathy. Study-wide context: Peripheral blood specimens were obtained at initial diagnosis, prior to any treatment.

Authors of the study amplified TCR beta CDR3 regions from RNA transcripts. Researchers ran a first-round RT-PCR on the TCR CDR3 using the HTBI primer set. TCRdb reprocessed the multiplex PCR reads via MiXCR and lists one record per CDR3 protein. Here the sample spans hundreds of thousands of distinct CDR3 sequences, less than 15% being singletons. Regarding the study as a whole: The model's output predicted ophthalmopathy at a median of approximately 6.5 months prior to onset. Most clonotypes expanded in thyroid above 0.001 were likewise present in blood.

Per germline, CDR1 ENHRY and CDR2 SYGVKD. The CDR3 covers 12 residues. V dropped 4 bases and J dropped 4 bases, with 7 bases sitting between them. This TCR derives from a woman between 18 and 29 years old with Graves' hyperthyroidism. Specimen: blood. The V call is TRBV10-3, the J call TRBJ2-5, with D possibly matching TRBD2 (6 bases). CDR3 nucleotide sequence: TGTGCCATCAGTGGACTAGGAGAGACCCAGTACTTC. Translation gives CAISGLGETQYF.